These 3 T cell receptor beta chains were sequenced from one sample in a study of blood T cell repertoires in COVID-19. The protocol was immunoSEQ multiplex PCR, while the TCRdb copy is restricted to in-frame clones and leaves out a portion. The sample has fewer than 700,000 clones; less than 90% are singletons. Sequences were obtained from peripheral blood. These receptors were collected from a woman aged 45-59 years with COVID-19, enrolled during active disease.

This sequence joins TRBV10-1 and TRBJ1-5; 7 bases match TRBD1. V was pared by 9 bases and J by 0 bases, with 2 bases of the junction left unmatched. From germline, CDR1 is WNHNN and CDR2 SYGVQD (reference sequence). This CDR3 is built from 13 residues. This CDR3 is CARQGISNQPQHF. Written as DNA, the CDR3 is TGCGCCAGACAGGGGATTAGCAATCAGCCCCAGCATTTT.

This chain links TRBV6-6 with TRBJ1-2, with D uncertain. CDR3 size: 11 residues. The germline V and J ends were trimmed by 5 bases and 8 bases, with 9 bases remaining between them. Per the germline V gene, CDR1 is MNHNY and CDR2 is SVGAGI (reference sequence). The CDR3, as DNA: TGTGCCAGCAGTCCTTCGAGGGGCTACACCTTC. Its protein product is CASSPSRGYTF.

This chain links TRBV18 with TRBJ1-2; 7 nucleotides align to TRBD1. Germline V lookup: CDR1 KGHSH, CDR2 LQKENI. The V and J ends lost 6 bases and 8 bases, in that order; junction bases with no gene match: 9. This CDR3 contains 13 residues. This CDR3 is CASSLRQGEGYTF. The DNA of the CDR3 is TGTGCCAGCTCTCTCAGACAGGGAGAGGGCTACACCTTC.